This TCR beta chain was retrieved from a study of PD-L1 blockade in urothelial cancer. Study as a whole: The researchers analyzed blood 3 weeks (second dose) and 6 weeks after treatment start.

The table lists this clone with a count of one. The CDR3 is 15 residues long. V shed 5 bases and J 3 bases; nucleotides not matched to a gene: 8. Germline CDR1 is SGHTA and CDR2 is FQGNSA. PCRs were each spiked with synthetic TCR analog templates. TCRdb keeps only in-frame clones here, not all; method: immunoSEQ multiplex PCR. The table has 55,000 to 75,000 clones, approximately 75% seen once; the top ten hold 1.6%. Indicated time point: pretreatment peripheral blood. Urothelial carcinoma, locally advanced or metastatic, affected the patients. The origin of this receptor is a man in his 70s with urothelial cancer. This chain uses TRBV7-2 with TRBJ2-7; 9 positions match TRBD2. This specimen consisted of PBMCs, obtained around atezolizumab (anti-PD-L1) treatment. CDR3 sequence reads: CASSRGLAGNYEQYF. In DNA, the CDR3 is TGTGCCAGCAGCCGCGGGCTAGCGGGGAACTACGAGCAGTACTTC.